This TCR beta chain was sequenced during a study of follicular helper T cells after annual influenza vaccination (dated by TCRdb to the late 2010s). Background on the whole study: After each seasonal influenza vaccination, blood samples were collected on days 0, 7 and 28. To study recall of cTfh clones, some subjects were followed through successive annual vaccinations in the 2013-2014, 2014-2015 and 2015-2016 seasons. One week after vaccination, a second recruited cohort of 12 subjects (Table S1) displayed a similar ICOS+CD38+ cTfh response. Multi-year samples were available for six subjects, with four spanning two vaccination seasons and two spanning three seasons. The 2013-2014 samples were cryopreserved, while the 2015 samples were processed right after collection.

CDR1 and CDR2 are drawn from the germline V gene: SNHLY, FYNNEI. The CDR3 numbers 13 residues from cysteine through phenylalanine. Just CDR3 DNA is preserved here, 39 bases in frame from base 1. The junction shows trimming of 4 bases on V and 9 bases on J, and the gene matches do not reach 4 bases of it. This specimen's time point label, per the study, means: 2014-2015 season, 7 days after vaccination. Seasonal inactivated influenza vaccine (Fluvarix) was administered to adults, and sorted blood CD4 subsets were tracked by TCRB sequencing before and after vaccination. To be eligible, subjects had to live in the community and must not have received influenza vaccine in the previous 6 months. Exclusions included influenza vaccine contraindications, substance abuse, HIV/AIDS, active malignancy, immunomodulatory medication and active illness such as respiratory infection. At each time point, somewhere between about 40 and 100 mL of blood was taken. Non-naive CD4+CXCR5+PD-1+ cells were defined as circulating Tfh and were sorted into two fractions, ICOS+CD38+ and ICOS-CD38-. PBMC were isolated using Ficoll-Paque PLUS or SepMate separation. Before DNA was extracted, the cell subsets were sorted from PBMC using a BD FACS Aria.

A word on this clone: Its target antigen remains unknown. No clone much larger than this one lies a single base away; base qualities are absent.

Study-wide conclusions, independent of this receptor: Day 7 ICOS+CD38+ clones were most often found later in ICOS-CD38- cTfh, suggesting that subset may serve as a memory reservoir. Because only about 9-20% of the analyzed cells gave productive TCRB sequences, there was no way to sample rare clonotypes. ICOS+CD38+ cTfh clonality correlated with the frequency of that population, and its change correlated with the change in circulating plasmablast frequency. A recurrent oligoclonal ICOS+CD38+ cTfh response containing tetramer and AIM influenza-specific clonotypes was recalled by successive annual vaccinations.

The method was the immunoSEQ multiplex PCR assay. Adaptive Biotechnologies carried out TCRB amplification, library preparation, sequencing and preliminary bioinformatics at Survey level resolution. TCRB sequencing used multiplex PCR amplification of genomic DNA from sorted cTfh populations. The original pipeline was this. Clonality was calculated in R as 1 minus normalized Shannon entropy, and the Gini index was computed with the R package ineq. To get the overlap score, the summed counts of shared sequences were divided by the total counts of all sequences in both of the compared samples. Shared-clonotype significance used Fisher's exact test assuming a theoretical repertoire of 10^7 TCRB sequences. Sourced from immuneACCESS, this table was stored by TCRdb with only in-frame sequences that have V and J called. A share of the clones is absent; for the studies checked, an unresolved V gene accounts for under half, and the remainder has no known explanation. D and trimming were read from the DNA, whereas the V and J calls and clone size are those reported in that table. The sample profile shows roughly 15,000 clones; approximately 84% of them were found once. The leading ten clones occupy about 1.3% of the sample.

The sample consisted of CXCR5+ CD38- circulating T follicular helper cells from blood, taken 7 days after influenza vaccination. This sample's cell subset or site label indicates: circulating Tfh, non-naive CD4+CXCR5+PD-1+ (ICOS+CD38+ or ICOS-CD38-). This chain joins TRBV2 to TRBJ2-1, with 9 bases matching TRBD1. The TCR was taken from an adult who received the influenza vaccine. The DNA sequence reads TGTGCCAGCAGTGGGGACAGGGTAGGTGAGCAGTTCTTC. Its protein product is CASSGDRVGEQFF.